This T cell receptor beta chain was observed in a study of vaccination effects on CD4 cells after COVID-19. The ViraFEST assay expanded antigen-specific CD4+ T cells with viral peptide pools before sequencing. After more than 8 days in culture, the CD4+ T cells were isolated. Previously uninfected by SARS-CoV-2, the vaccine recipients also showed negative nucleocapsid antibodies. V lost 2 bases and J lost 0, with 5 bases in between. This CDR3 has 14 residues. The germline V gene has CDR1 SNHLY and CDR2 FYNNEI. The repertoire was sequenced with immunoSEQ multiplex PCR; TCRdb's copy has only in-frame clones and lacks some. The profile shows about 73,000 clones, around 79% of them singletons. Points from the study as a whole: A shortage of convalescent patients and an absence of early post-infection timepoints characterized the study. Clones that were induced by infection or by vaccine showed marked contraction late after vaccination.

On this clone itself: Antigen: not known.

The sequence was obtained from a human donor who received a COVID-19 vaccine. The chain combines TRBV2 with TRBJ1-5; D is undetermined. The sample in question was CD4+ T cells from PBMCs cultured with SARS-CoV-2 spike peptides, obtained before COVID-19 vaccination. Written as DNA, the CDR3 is TGTGCCAGCAGTGAAAGTTATAGCAATCAGCCCCAGCATTTT. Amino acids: CASSESYSNQPQHF.